This T cell receptor beta chain appears in the sequencing data of a study of blood T cells in healthy people across ages. General study points: Compared with aged donors, long-lived donors showed fewer expanded clones, suggesting selection.

The V and J ends lost 5 bases and 2 bases, in that order; junction bases with no gene match: 5. The CDR3 consists of 14 residues. Germline loops: CDR1 MDHEN, CDR2 SYDVKM. Combining a sample-barcoded 5' primer with a J-beta primer mix, a second PCR ran for roughly 6 to 12 cycles. TCRdb re-analysed the 5' RACE reads in MiXCR, keeping a single row per CDR3 protein. In the table there are around 690,000 distinct CDR3 sequences, approximately 59% of which are singletons. The table lists this clonotype with a few counts. The antigen remains undetermined. The sequenced material came from blood. This rearrangement joins TRBV28 to TRBJ2-5, with 7 nucleotides matching TRBD2. This clonotype originated in a man aged 55 to 70 in good health. CDR3 sequence reads: CASSTPGGQETQYF. In DNA, the CDR3 is TGTGCCAGCAGTACTCCGGGAGGACAAGAGACCCAGTACTTC. The whole variable domain, filled in from reference TRBV28 and TRBJ2-5, reads DVKVTQSSRYLVKRTGEKVFLECVQDMDHENMFWYRQDPGLGLRLIYFSYDVKMKEKGDIPEGYSVSREKKERFSLILESASTNQTSMYLCASSTPGGQETQYFGPGTRLLVL.